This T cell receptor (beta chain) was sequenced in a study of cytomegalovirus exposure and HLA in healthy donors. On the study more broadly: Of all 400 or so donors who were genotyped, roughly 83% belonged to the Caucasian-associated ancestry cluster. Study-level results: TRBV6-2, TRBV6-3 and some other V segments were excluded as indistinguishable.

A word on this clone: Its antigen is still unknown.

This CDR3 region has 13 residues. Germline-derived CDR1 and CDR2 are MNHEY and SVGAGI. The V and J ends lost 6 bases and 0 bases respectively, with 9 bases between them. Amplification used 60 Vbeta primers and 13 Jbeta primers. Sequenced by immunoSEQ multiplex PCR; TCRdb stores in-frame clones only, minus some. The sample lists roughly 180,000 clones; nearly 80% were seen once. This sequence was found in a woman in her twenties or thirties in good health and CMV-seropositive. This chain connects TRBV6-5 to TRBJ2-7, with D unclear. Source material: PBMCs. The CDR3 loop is CASRRAISYEQYF. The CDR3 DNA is TGTGCCAGCAGACGAGCCATCTCCTACGAGCAGTACTTC.